This record looks at one TCR beta chain sequence and its context. The antigen is unknown. The PCR made use of 60 Vbeta and 13 Jbeta primers. Clones were sequenced by immunoSEQ multiplex PCR, and TCRdb holds only the in-frame ones, with some missing. The sample yields roughly 160,000 clones, just under 80% seen once. This record comes from a study of cytomegalovirus exposure and HLA in healthy donors. Points from the study as a whole: Diagnosis of cytomegalovirus status made by the classifier reportedly showed high specificity and sensitivity. Researchers catalogued approximately 170 TCR beta chains as cytomegalovirus-associated. Usually a TCR sequence was rare, but some public TCRs were found in many donors.

J gave up 12 bases and V 4 bases, and 5 bases lay outside the gene matches. The CDR3 covers 11 residues. Germline V gene sequence: CDR1 LNHDA, CDR2 SQIVND (reference sequence). The sequence was collected from a woman aged 50 to 65 in good health and CMV-seropositive. The specimen sequenced was PBMCs. The chain has TRBV19 and TRBJ2-7; 8 nucleotides match TRBD1. The CDR3 coding sequence is TGTGCCAGTAGTACCTGGACAGGGTTGTACTTC. Protein product: CASSTWTGLYF.